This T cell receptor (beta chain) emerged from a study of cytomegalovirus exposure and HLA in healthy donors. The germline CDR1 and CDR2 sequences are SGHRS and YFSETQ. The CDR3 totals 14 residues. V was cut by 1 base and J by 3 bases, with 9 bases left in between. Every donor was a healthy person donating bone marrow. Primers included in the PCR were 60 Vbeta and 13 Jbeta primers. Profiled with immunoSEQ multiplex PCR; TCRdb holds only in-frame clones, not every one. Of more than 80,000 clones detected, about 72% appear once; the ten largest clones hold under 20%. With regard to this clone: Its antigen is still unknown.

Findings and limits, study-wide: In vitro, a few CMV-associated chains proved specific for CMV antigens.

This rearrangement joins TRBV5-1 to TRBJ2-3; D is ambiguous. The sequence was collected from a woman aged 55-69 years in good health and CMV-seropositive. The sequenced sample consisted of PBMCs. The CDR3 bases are TGCGCCAGCAGCTTGTCGGGTATGACAGATACGCAGTATTTT. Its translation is CASSLSGMTDTQYF.